These 27 T cell receptor beta chains came from one sample sequenced in a study of cytomegalovirus exposure and HLA in healthy donors. Sequencing was performed with immunoSEQ multiplex PCR; in TCRdb, only in-frame clones are kept and a portion is missing. The profile shows about 110,000 clones, under 97% of them singletons. The sample was PBMCs. The receptors come from a woman aged 18-29 years in good health and CMV-seronegative.

This clone appeared a single time. This sequence joins TRBV9 and TRBJ2-2; D is possibly TRBD2 (6 bases). The germline V gene has CDR1 SGDLS and CDR2 YYNGEE. Between the trimmed V and J ends, which lost 7 bases and 5 bases, there was a span of 15 bases. The CDR3 extends over 14 amino acids. In DNA, the CDR3 is TGTGCCAGCCGGAGGGCAGTATGGACCGGGGAGCTGTTTTTT. Its protein is CASRRAVWTGELFF.

The chain has TRBV27 and TRBJ2-7, with 11 bases that match TRBD2. V dropped 3 bases and J dropped 4; count of bases not matched to a gene: 8. In germline, CDR1 is MNHEY, CDR2 SMNVEV (reference sequence). CDR3 size: 16 residues. CDR3 DNA sequence: TGTGCCAGCAGTTTCCGGCCTAGCGGGGGGTGGTACGAGCAGTACTTC. Its protein product is CASSFRPSGGWYEQYF.

The chain is built from TRBV28 and TRBJ2-3; 7 positions match TRBD1. With 4 bases clipped from V and 0 bases from J, the junction kept 4 bases outside the gene matches. Per the germline V gene, CDR1 is MDHEN and CDR2 is SYDVKM. This CDR3 is 15 amino acids long. CDR3 nucleotide sequence: TGTGCCAGCAGTTGGACAGGTTCTAGCACAGATACGCAGTATTTT. Its protein product is CASSWTGSSTDTQYF. Full variable domain (remainder filled in from reference TRBV28 and TRBJ2-3): DVKVTQSSRYLVKRTGEKVFLECVQDMDHENMFWYRQDPGLGLRLIYFSYDVKMKEKGDIPEGYSVSREKKERFSLILESASTNQTSMYLCASSWTGSSTDTQYFGPGTRLTVL.

The genes are TRBV2 and TRBJ1-6; TRBD1 might be the D (6 bases). The ends were cut back, 3 bases at V and 7 bases at J, with 16 bases in the middle. CDR3 length: 16 amino acids. Germline loops: CDR1 SNHLY, CDR2 FYNNEI. For the CDR3, the DNA is TGTGCCAGCAGTGATTTGCAGGGGACGGGCAATTCACCCCTCCACTTT. This gives the protein CASSDLQGTGNSPLHF.

J is TRBJ1-6 and V is TRBV6-5; D is ambiguous. The ends were cut back, 5 bases at V and 10 bases at J, with 9 bases in the middle. The CDR3 length is 12 residues. Per germline, CDR1 MNHEY and CDR2 SVGAGI. The CDR3 region has the DNA TGTGCCAGCAGTCAGGCGCTCTCACCCCTCCACTTT. This codes for CASSQALSPLHF.

J is TRBJ1-4 and V is TRBV28; TRBD1 is a possible D gene (6 bases). Germline CDR1 reads MDHEN; CDR2 reads SYDVKM. CDR3 size: 14 residues. The germline V and J ends were trimmed by 3 bases and 6 bases, with 11 bases remaining between them. The CDR3 loop is CASSFGGGDEKLFF. CDR3 in DNA: TGTGCCAGCAGTTTTGGCGGGGGCGATGAAAAACTGTTTTTT.

This rearrangement joins TRBV27 to TRBJ2-1; 11 bases agree with TRBD2. Germline trimming cut 3 bases from V and 10 bases from J; bases unmatched to any gene: 8. The length of the CDR3 is 15 residues. The V gene's germline CDR1 is MNHEY and CDR2 SMNVEV (reference sequence). DNA for the CDR3: TGTGCCAGCAGTTTCGAACTAGCGGGGGCGGGAGAGCAGTTCTTC. Translation gives CASSFELAGAGEQFF.

The V and J genes are TRBV21-1 and TRBJ1-2; TRBD1 is taken as the D call from the table, unchecked against the DNA. TRBV21-1 is an annotated pseudogene. This CDR3 is built from 13 residues. CDR3 sequence reads: CATGTCRGYGYTF. In DNA form, the CDR3 reads TGTGCCACCGGGACCTGCAGGGGCTATGGCTACACCTTC.

The genes are TRBV28 and TRBJ1-6, with TRBD1 identical over 9 bases. Trimming took 4 bases from V and 6 from J; bases not matched to a gene: 10. The germline gives CDR1 MDHEN, CDR2 SYDVKM. This CDR3 spans 17 amino acids. This CDR3 reads CASSSVQQGALNSPLHF. For the CDR3, the DNA is TGTGCCAGCAGTTCCGTTCAACAGGGGGCTCTTAATTCACCCCTCCACTTT.

This chain uses TRBV25-1 with TRBJ2-5; no clear D. The CDR3 runs 14 residues. Trimming took 0 bases from V and 5 from J, leaving 10 bases between them. CDR1 and CDR2 (germline): MGHDK, SYGVNS. The CDR3 sequence is CASSEYRSDETQYF. CDR3 nucleotides: TGTGCCAGCAGTGAATATAGGAGCGACGAGACCCAGTACTTC. Complete variable domain (other parts from reference TRBV25-1 and TRBJ2-5): EADIYQTPRYLVIGTGKKITLECSQTMGHDKMYWYQQDPGMELHLIHYSYGVNSTEKGDLSSESTVSRIRTEHFPLTLESARPSHTSQYLCASSEYRSDETQYFGPGTRLLVL.

The J gene is TRBJ2-2, the V gene TRBV5-1, with 8 bases matching TRBD2. The J segment lost 3 bases and the V segment lost 2 bases, leaving 9 bases of the junction unmatched. The V gene's germline CDR1 is SGHRS and CDR2 YFSETQ. The CDR3 is 17 residues long. CDR3 nucleotide sequence: TGCGCCAGCAGCTTTGGCCGGCGGGGGGAATACACCGGGGAGCTGTTTTTT. Translating gives CASSFGRRGEYTGELFF.

The chain recombines TRBV11-3 with TRBJ2-5; tentatively, D is TRBD1 (5 bases). The CDR3 extends over 15 amino acids. The germline V gene encodes CDR1 SGHNT and CDR2 YENEEA. Trimming took off 2 bases at V and 5 bases at J, with 15 bases between the two ends. Here the CDR3 reads CASSLIQGEIETQYF. Written as DNA, the CDR3 is TGTGCCAGCAGCTTAATTCAGGGTGAAATCGAGACCCAGTACTTC.

The chain employs TRBV28 and TRBJ2-1; D is perhaps TRBD1 (6 bases). V dropped 8 bases and J dropped 7 bases, with 18 bases sitting between them. The germline gives CDR1 MDHEN, CDR2 SYDVKM. The CDR3 runs to 14 residues. The CDR3 spells CASRTVRAKNEQFF. Here the CDR3 DNA reads TGTGCCAGCCGGACAGTGAGAGCAAAAAATGAGCAGTTCTTC.

V is TRBV28 and J is TRBJ1-1, with TRBD1 identical over 9 bases. This CDR3 comprises 17 residues. The V gene's germline CDR1 is MDHEN and CDR2 SYDVKM. V was pared by 2 bases and J by 4 bases, with 11 bases of the junction left unmatched. CDR3: CASSLLGGTGKPTEAFF. CDR3 DNA: TGTGCCAGCAGTTTACTAGGTGGGACAGGGAAGCCCACTGAAGCTTTCTTT.

The chain links TRBV29-1 to TRBJ2-1; 8 positions match TRBD1. V lost 2 bases to trimming and J lost 7 bases; unmatched junction nucleotides: 1. This CDR3 has 12 residues. Germline CDR1 SQVTM, CDR2 ANQGSEA. CDR3 nucleotides: TGCAGCGTTGAACAGGGGGCGAATGAGCAGTTCTTC. It yields the protein CSVEQGANEQFF.

This clone appeared a single time. This chain connects TRBV6-6 to TRBJ1-1, with 9 bases matching TRBD1. The length of the CDR3 is 14 residues. Unmatched junction bases numbered 7, after V lost 6 bases and J lost 5 bases. CDR1 and CDR2 (germline): MNHNY, SVGAGI (reference sequence). The CDR3 spells CASREQGARTEAFF. DNA of the CDR3: TGTGCCAGCAGAGAACAGGGGGCGCGAACTGAAGCTTTCTTT.

The V and J genes are TRBV7-3 and TRBJ2-3; 9 bases line up with TRBD2. Germline V CDR1 and CDR2: SGHTA, FQGTGA. Unmatched junction bases numbered 3, after V lost 0 bases and J lost 2 bases. The CDR3 is made up of 16 amino acids. The CDR3 region is CASSLTSGGNTDTQYF. The CDR3 DNA follows: TGTGCCAGCAGCTTAACTAGCGGGGGTAACACAGATACGCAGTATTTT.

The V gene is TRBV4-2, the J gene TRBJ1-1; D is undetermined. Germline V gene data show CDR1 as LGHNA and CDR2 as YNFKEQ. Trimming stripped 8 bases from V and 0 bases from J, with 16 bases between. There are 15 residues in the CDR3. The chain's CDR3 is CASALPDSMNTEAFF. In nucleotides, the CDR3 is TGTGCCAGCGCCCTACCCGACTCTATGAACACTGAAGCTTTCTTT.

J is TRBJ1-6 and V is TRBV5-4; 7 bases fit TRBD1. The V gene end was trimmed by 0 bases and the J gene end by 6 bases; junction bases not matched to a gene: 3. CDR1 is SGHNT and CDR2 is YYREEE in the germline V gene (reference sequence). The CDR3 sequence is 15 residues long. The DNA for the CDR3 is TGTGCCAGCAGCTTGGACAGGGGCCCTAATTCACCCCTCCACTTT. This sequence encodes CASSLDRGPNSPLHF.

V is TRBV7-2 and J is TRBJ2-3; 8 nucleotides line up with TRBD2. In germline, CDR1 is SGHTA, CDR2 FQGNSA. This CDR3 is built from 17 residues. The V segment lost 2 bases and the J segment 0 bases; nucleotides outside the gene matches: 7. CDR3 coding DNA: TGTGCCAGCAGCTTAAAGTACCTAGCGGGTAGCACAGATACGCAGTATTTT. It is translated as CASSLKYLAGSTDTQYF.

About this clone itself: A read error may account for a junction end that differs from germline. The rearrangement links TRBV5-6 to TRBJ2-5; the D is unclear. The germline V gene has CDR1 SGHDT and CDR2 YYEEEE. The CDR3 is made up of 14 amino acids. CDR3 DNA: TGTGCCAGCAGCTTGGCCGACCCGCAAGAGACTCAGTACTTC. Residues: CASSLADPQETQYF. The full variable domain, rest sourced from reference TRBV5-6 and TRBJ2-5, is DAGVTQSPTHLIKTRGQQVTLRCSPKSGHDTVSWYQQALGQGPQFIFQYYEEEERQRGNFPDRFSGHQFPNYSSELNVNALLLGDSALYLCASSLADPQETQYFGPGTRLLVL.

The chain joins TRBV7-6 to TRBJ1-6; D is ambiguous. The CDR3 has 16 amino acids. With 5 bases removed from V and 9 bases from J, the gap between germline ends came to 20 bases. In germline, CDR1 is SGHVS, CDR2 FNYEAQ. CDR3 in amino acids: CASSQAGSFLGSPLHF. Here the CDR3 DNA reads TGTGCCAGCAGCCAAGCGGGCAGCTTCTTAGGTTCACCCCTCCACTTT.

The table lists this clone with a few counts. The chain couples TRBV7-7 to TRBJ2-1; D gene ambiguous. Germline V gene sequence: CDR1 SSHAT, CDR2 FNYEAQ (reference sequence). The ends were cut back, 5 bases at V and 9 bases at J, with 11 bases in the middle. CDR3 length equals 12 residues. The CDR3 protein is CASSPPRGEQFF. The CDR3 DNA sequence: TGTGCCAGCAGCCCACCCCGCGGTGAGCAGTTCTTC.

The CDR3 sequence is CASSRTRDYGYTF. The DNA for the CDR3 is TGTGCCAGCAGCCGGACAAGGGACTATGGCTACACCTTC. The genes are TRBV11-2 and TRBJ1-2, with D possibly being TRBD1 (5 bases). The V end was cut by 5 bases, the J end by 3 bases, with 10 bases between. Germline-derived CDR1 and CDR2 are SGHAT and FQNNGV. The CDR3 spans 13 residues.

The V and J genes are TRBV6-5 and TRBJ1-1; D is undetermined. The germline V gene encodes CDR1 MNHEY and CDR2 SVGAGI. V was clipped by 6 bases and J by 2 bases, with 13 bases between them. The CDR3 length is 14 residues. The DNA of the CDR3 is TGTGCCAGCAGCCCCGATTTGGCCAACACTGAAGCTTTCTTT. Its protein is CASSPDLANTEAFF.

The CDR3 region is CASSPRLAGAGFAQYF. CDR3 nucleotide sequence: TGTGCCAGCAGCCCCAGGTTAGCGGGGGCGGGTTTTGCGCAGTATTTT. The chain uses TRBV5-6 and TRBJ2-3, with 9 bases that match TRBD2. V dropped 4 bases and J dropped 10; count of bases not matched to a gene: 16. The CDR3 runs to 16 residues. Germline V gives CDR1 SGHDT, CDR2 YYEEEE.

The chain couples TRBV5-6 to TRBJ1-2; no clear D gene. Germline loops: CDR1 SGHDT, CDR2 YYEEEE. V lost 0 bases and J 5 bases, leaving 11 bases between the germline ends. The CDR3 is made up of 14 amino acids. The CDR3 loop reads CASSLDLSGYGYTF. The CDR3 DNA is TGTGCCAGCAGCTTGGACTTATCTGGTTATGGCTACACCTTC.